The 29 T cell receptor beta chains listed next were all sequenced from one sample in a study of T cell repertoires in cytomegalovirus infection. No antigens are known for them. Via MiXCR, TCRdb re-called the reads, giving one row per CDR3 protein. The sample records about 340,000 distinct CDR3 sequences, about 28% being singletons. The starting material was cultured PBMCs, obtained from culture after CMV antigen stimulation. These receptors originate from a human donor in good health (CMV status not recorded). Some clones in this sample may be carry-over from other donors' samples.

The chain has TRBV24-1 and TRBJ1-5, with no clear D. The CDR3 length is 16 residues. Germline V CDR1 and CDR2: KGHDR, SFDVKD. The V end was cut by 7 bases, the J end by 1 base, with 16 bases between. CDR3 sequence: CATRLRRRVSNQPQHF. Here the CDR3 DNA reads TGTGCCACCAGATTAAGGCGGCGTGTAAGCAATCAGCCCCAGCATTTT.

V is TRBV20-1 and J is TRBJ1-5; D ambiguous. The CDR3 runs to 13 residues. The V gene lost 1 base and the J gene lost 3 bases, with 7 bases spanning the gap. Germline V gives CDR1 DFQATT, CDR2 SNEGSKA (reference sequence). This CDR3 reads CSARATVNQPQHF. In nucleotides, the CDR3 is TGCAGTGCTAGAGCGACGGTCAATCAGCCCCAGCATTTT.

This clonotype was seen ten or more times. This chain joins TRBV6-2 or TRBV6-3 and TRBJ1-5; tentative D call: TRBD1 (6 bases). This CDR3 has 13 residues. The V gene lost 7 bases and the J gene lost 6 bases, with 13 bases spanning the gap. Per germline, CDR1 MNHEY and CDR2 SVGEGT. The CDR3 sequence is CASNRQEGQPQHF. CDR3 DNA sequence: TGTGCCAGCAATCGACAGGAGGGTCAGCCCCAGCATTTT.

This clonotype was seen a few times. The gene calls are TRBV6-5 and TRBJ1-5; the match to TRBD1 covers 8 bases. The J segment lost 6 bases and the V segment lost 5 bases, leaving 6 bases of the junction unmatched. Germline CDR1 is MNHEY and CDR2 is SVGAGI. This CDR3 has 14 residues. This CDR3 reads CASSPQGASQPQHF. CDR3 sequence (DNA): TGTGCCAGCAGTCCCCAGGGGGCGAGTCAGCCCCAGCATTTT.

This clonotype has a count of ten or more. V and J are TRBV19 and TRBJ1-5; D is undetermined. In germline, CDR1 is LNHDA, CDR2 SQIVND (reference sequence). V lost 1 base and J 2 bases, leaving 9 bases between the germline ends. This CDR3 is built from 15 residues. DNA for the CDR3: TGTGCCAGTAGTATAGGGGCTGTTGGCAATCAGCCCCAGCATTTT. It yields the protein CASSIGAVGNQPQHF.

V and J are TRBV9 and TRBJ2-7; D is perhaps TRBD2 (6 bases). Germline CDR1 is SGDLS and CDR2 is YYNGEE. V was cut by 5 bases and J by 6 bases, with 18 bases left in between. The CDR3 has 14 residues. Here the CDR3 reads CASSTYAGFSEQYF. The CDR3 DNA follows: TGTGCCAGCAGTACTTACGCGGGGTTCAGCGAGCAGTACTTC. Complete variable domain (other parts from reference TRBV9 and TRBJ2-7): DSGVTQTPKHLITATGQRVTLRCSPRSGDLSVYWYQQSLDQGLQFLIQYYNGEERAKGNILERFSAQQFPDLHSELNLSSLELGDSALYFCASSTYAGFSEQYFGPGTRLTVT.

This clonotype turned up a few times. V gene TRBV6-6 combines with J gene TRBJ2-5; unclear D gene. Trimming shortened V by 2 bases and J by 1 base, and 11 bases separated the two germline ends. Germline V gene lookup returns CDR1 MNHNY and CDR2 SVGAGI (reference sequence). The CDR3 runs to 15 residues. Here the CDR3 reads CASSYPPGLQETQYF. CDR3 nucleotides: TGTGCCAGCAGTTACCCCCCAGGCCTCCAAGAGACCCAGTACTTC.

This chain links TRBV27 with TRBJ1-6, with 9 bases matching TRBD1. CDR3 length equals 17 residues. Trimming at V came to 5 bases and at J to 0 bases, leaving 5 bases not matched to a gene. Germline CDR1 reads MNHEY; CDR2 reads SMNVEV (reference sequence). The CDR3 is CASSQDRGDSYNSPLHF. The CDR3 region has the DNA TGTGCCAGCAGTCAGGACAGGGGCGACTCCTATAATTCACCCCTCCACTTT.

This clonotype occurred a few times. The chain recombines TRBV11-2 with TRBJ1-1; D call uncertain. Trimming stripped 5 bases from V and 2 bases from J, with 15 bases between. CDR3 length: 15 residues. The germline V gene has CDR1 SGHAT and CDR2 FQNNGV. CDR3 bases: TGTGCCAGCAGCCCACGCACGTACCTTAACACTGAAGCTTTCTTT. Its translation is CASSPRTYLNTEAFF.

The table lists this clonotype with a few counts. Here the CDR3 reads CASSLRTSGMYNEQFF. The CDR3 DNA follows: TGTGCCAGCAGCCTTCGGACTAGCGGGATGTACAATGAGCAGTTCTTC. The chain combines TRBV9 with TRBJ2-1, with TRBD2 identical over 12 bases. CDR1 is SGDLS, CDR2 YYNGEE, per germline. Germline trimming cut 4 bases from V and 4 bases from J; bases unmatched to any gene: 6. The CDR3 has 16 residues.

The chain employs TRBV6-1 and TRBJ2-7; D gene unclear. This CDR3 is built from 12 residues. Trimming shortened V by 6 bases and J by 6 bases, and 12 bases separated the two germline ends. Germline V CDR1 and CDR2: MNHNS, SASEGT. In nucleotides, the CDR3 is TGTGCCAGCAGGAGCCTCCCTGGCGAGCAGTACTTC. This encodes CASRSLPGEQYF.

A few counts support this clonotype. The rearrangement uses TRBV6-1 and TRBJ2-3; 13 bases fit TRBD2. CDR3 size: 18 residues. V shed 6 bases, J shed 5 bases, and the junction held 14 bases outside the gene matches. CDR1 MNHNS and CDR2 SASEGT come from the germline V gene. DNA of the CDR3: TGTGCCAGCAGCGCTCCACTAGCGGGGGGGCCTGAGGAAGATACGCAGTATTTT. Its translation is CASSAPLAGGPEEDTQYF.

This chain joins TRBV7-3 and TRBJ1-6; D not resolved. V lost 2 bases and J 9 bases, leaving 8 bases between the germline ends. The CDR3 spans 13 residues. CDR1 is SGHTA, CDR2 FQGTGA, per germline. The CDR3 DNA reads TGTGCCAGCAGCTTAGAAGGGTTTTCACCCCTCCACTTT. This translates into CASSLEGFSPLHF.

This chain connects TRBV2 to TRBJ2-3; maybe TRBD2 (6 bases). CDR1 is SNHLY, CDR2 FYNNEI, per germline. V lost 4 bases and J lost 6, with 8 bases in between. CDR3 length equals 12 residues. CDR3 protein: CASSATRDTQYF. Written as DNA, the CDR3 is TGTGCCAGCAGTGCGACTAGGGATACGCAGTATTTT.

This clonotype was detected only a few times. The genes are TRBV7-2 and TRBJ1-6; D is unclear. Germline V lookup: CDR1 SGHTA, CDR2 FQGNSA. This CDR3 is 13 amino acids long. Between the trimmed V and J ends, which lost 5 bases and 9 bases, there was a span of 11 bases. CDR3 loop: CASSPLFGSPLHF. The CDR3 DNA is TGTGCCAGCAGCCCCCTTTTCGGTTCACCCCTCCACTTT.

The V gene is TRBV2, the J gene TRBJ1-1, with TRBD1 as a possible D gene (5 bases). Trimming cost V 6 bases and J 3 bases, with 11 bases left between them. CDR1 SNHLY and CDR2 FYNNEI come from the germline V gene. The CDR3 length is 13 residues. CDR3 bases: TGTGCCAGCAGGCCGACAGACTACACTGAAGCTTTCTTT. This codes for CASRPTDYTEAFF.

This clonotype was seen a few times. This rearrangement joins TRBV7-2 to TRBJ1-2, with D perhaps TRBD1 (6 bases). The CDR3 totals 15 residues. V was clipped by 5 bases and J by 3 bases, with 16 bases between them. The germline V gene has CDR1 SGHTA and CDR2 FQGNSA. This CDR3 reads CASSQMQGTYYGYTF. CDR3 DNA sequence: TGTGCCAGCAGCCAAATGCAGGGGACCTACTATGGCTACACCTTC.

V gene TRBV10-3 combines with J gene TRBJ1-2; 8 nucleotides align to TRBD1. The CDR3 is 16 amino acids. Germline CDR1 and CDR2: ENHRY and SYGVKD. The V and J ends lost 4 bases and 4 bases, in that order; junction bases with no gene match: 11. In DNA, the CDR3 is TGTGCCATCAGTGCCCGACAGGGGAAGGGCAGCTATGGCTACACCTTC. The encoded protein is CAISARQGKGSYGYTF.

This chain connects TRBV27 to TRBJ2-4; 8 bases match TRBD1. Germline CDR1 MNHEY, CDR2 SMNVEV (reference sequence). CDR3 length: 14 residues. V was pared by 6 bases and J by 8 bases, with 9 bases of the junction left unmatched. The CDR3 nucleotides are TGTGCCAGCAGGTTGACAGGGGTTTCGTACATTCAGTACTTC. It encodes CASRLTGVSYIQYF.

This clonotype was found many times. The CDR3 bases are TGTGCCAGCAACACCCAAGCGGGAGAGACCTACGAGCAGTACTTC. This encodes CASNTQAGETYEQYF. The V gene is TRBV7-9, the J gene TRBJ2-7, with 8 bases lining up with TRBD2. The CDR3 runs to 15 residues. The germline gives CDR1 SEHNR, CDR2 FQNEAQ (reference sequence). V was clipped by 7 bases and J by 2 bases; unmatched bases: 10.

This clonotype was recorded at least ten times. This sequence joins TRBV2 and TRBJ2-5; TRBD1 agrees at 7 bases. CDR1 SNHLY and CDR2 FYNNEI come from the germline V gene. This CDR3 has 14 residues. Trimming cost V 5 bases and J 2 bases; bases outside gene matches: 5. CDR3 residues: CASSLGTEQETQYF. For the CDR3, the DNA is TGTGCCAGCAGTTTGGGGACAGAACAAGAGACCCAGTACTTC. The full variable domain, rest sourced from reference TRBV2 and TRBJ2-5, is EPEVTQTPSHQVTQMGQEVILRCVPISNHLYFYWYRQILGQKVEFLVSFYNNEISEKSEIFDDQFSVERPDGSNFTLKIRSTKLEDSAMYFCASSLGTEQETQYFGPGTRLLVL.

This clonotype has a single count. The chain recombines TRBV12-3 or TRBV12-4 with TRBJ2-7, with 10 positions matching TRBD2. The CDR3 loop spans 15 amino acids. J was trimmed by 3 bases and V by 5 bases; bases with no gene match: 7. The CDR3 region is CASSVPGLAYYEQYF. DNA of the CDR3: TGTGCCAGCAGTGTACCGGGACTAGCGTACTACGAGCAGTACTTC.

The rearrangement links TRBV5-4 to TRBJ2-2; 10 positions match TRBD2. The germline gives CDR1 SGHNT, CDR2 YYREEE (reference sequence). The trim removed 1 base at V and 1 base at J, leaving 10 bases unmatched. The CDR3 is 19 amino acids. DNA for the CDR3: TGTGCCAGCAGCTTGTTATTTACTGGACTAGCGGAGAACACCGGGGAGCTGTTTTTT. This encodes CASSLLFTGLAENTGELFF.

CDR3 sequence (DNA): TGTGCCAGCAGAGCGGGGACAGGGAATAATCAGCCCCAGCATTTT. Protein sequence: CASRAGTGNNQPQHF. The J gene is TRBJ1-5, the V gene TRBV6-6; 9 bases align to TRBD1. Trimming took 6 bases from V and 4 from J; bases not matched to a gene: 7. Germline-derived CDR1 and CDR2 are MNHNY and SVGAGI (reference sequence). CDR3 length equals 15 residues.

This clonotype has more than one count but fewer than ten. The chain uses TRBV7-9 and TRBJ1-6; a weak D match, TRBD1 (5 bases). The length of the CDR3 is 19 residues. Trimming pared 5 bases from V and 10 bases from J, leaving 30 bases between. Germline CDR1 is SEHNR and CDR2 is FQNEAQ (reference sequence). CDR3 region: CASSKGVHPPEIRGSPLHF. Here the CDR3 DNA reads TGTGCCAGCAGCAAAGGGGTTCACCCCCCGGAAATCAGAGGGTCACCCCTCCACTTT.

The chain employs TRBV15 and TRBJ1-3; D is ambiguous. Trimming removed 4 bases at V and 11 bases at J, with 12 bases between. The CDR3 covers 12 residues. The germline V gene has CDR1 LNHNV and CDR2 YYDKDF (reference sequence). The DNA of the CDR3 is TGTGCCACCAGCAAACGGCAGGATGCCATATATTTT. This encodes CATSKRQDAIYF.

This clonotype was seen a handful of times. This sequence joins TRBV7-8 and TRBJ2-7; either TRBD1 or TRBD2 may fit D (5 bases each). CDR3 length: 13 amino acids. Trimming cost V 0 bases and J 8 bases, with 11 bases left between them. CDR1 and CDR2 (germline): SGHVS, FQNEAQ. CDR3 DNA sequence: TGTGCCAGCAGCTTAGCGAAAAGGGACCAGCAGTACTTC. Amino acid sequence: CASSLAKRDQQYF.

This chain links TRBV12-3 or TRBV12-4 with TRBJ1-5, with a possible D match to TRBD1 (6 bases). V was pared by 0 bases and J by 7 bases, with 19 bases between. This CDR3 spans 17 amino acids. CDR3 loop: CASSLAGSGAGRQPQHF. The CDR3 DNA follows: TGTGCCAGCAGTTTAGCCGGGTCGGGGGCAGGGCGGCAGCCCCAGCATTTT.

This clonotype occurred a few times. The V and J genes are TRBV7-9 and TRBJ1-6; a possible D gene is TRBD1 (6 bases). The CDR3 runs to 16 residues. Trimming stripped 1 base from V and 6 bases from J, with 13 bases between. CDR1 is SEHNR and CDR2 is FQNEAQ in the germline V gene (reference sequence). The CDR3 here is CASSLEGRGGNSPLHF. CDR3 nucleotide sequence: TGTGCCAGCAGCTTAGAGGGCAGGGGAGGTAATTCACCCCTCCACTTT.